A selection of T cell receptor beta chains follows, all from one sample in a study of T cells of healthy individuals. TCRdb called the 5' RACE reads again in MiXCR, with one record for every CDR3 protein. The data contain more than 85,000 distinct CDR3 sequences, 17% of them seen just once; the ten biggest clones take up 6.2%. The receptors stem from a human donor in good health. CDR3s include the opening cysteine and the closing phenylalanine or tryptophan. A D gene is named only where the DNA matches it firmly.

CDR3 protein: CASSAGGLAGYQETQYF; V gene: TRBV5-1; D gene: TRBD2; J gene: TRBJ2-5
CDR3 protein: CSARESYNEQFF; V gene: TRBV20-1; D gene: NA; J gene: TRBJ2-1
CDR3 protein: CSAWDSGAYNEQFF; V gene: TRBV20-1; D gene: TRBD2; J gene: TRBJ2-1
CDR3 protein: CASSFPSARTGGIKPQHF; V gene: TRBV28; D gene: TRBD1; J gene: TRBJ1-5
CDR3 protein: CASRTQGSTEAFF; V gene: TRBV19; D gene: NA; J gene: TRBJ1-1
CDR3 protein: CAIVGTDRPYGYTF; V gene: TRBV10-3; D gene: NA; J gene: TRBJ1-2
CDR3 protein: CASSRTGSETQYF; V gene: TRBV4-2; D gene: NA; J gene: TRBJ2-5
CDR3 protein: CASSTGQGGLLSPLHF; V gene: TRBV7-2; D gene: TRBD1; J gene: TRBJ1-6
CDR3 protein: CASSRLLAYEQYF; V gene: TRBV6-6; D gene: NA; J gene: TRBJ2-7
CDR3 protein: CASSNGTSGITDTQYF; V gene: TRBV9; D gene: TRBD2; J gene: TRBJ2-3
CDR3 protein: CASNPDLSGHQPQHF; V gene: TRBV7-9; D gene: NA; J gene: TRBJ1-5
CDR3 protein: CASRGRRTEAFF; V gene: TRBV27; D gene: NA; J gene: TRBJ1-1
CDR3 protein: CSVSLGGGSEQYF; V gene: TRBV29-1; D gene: TRBD2; J gene: TRBJ2-7
CDR3 protein: CASRWDSLGEQYF; V gene: TRBV21-1; D gene: NA; J gene: TRBJ2-7
CDR3 protein: CASRPPGTWVSDTQYF; V gene: TRBV9; D gene: NA; J gene: TRBJ2-3
CDR3 protein: CASSEPTLRYEQYF; V gene: TRBV2; D gene: NA; J gene: TRBJ2-7
CDR3 protein: CASSSQVGGSDTQYF; V gene: TRBV28; D gene: NA; J gene: TRBJ2-3
CDR3 protein: CASIPNSYNEQFF; V gene: TRBV28; D gene: NA; J gene: TRBJ2-1
CDR3 protein: CASSLAGTEINQPQHF; V gene: TRBV28; D gene: NA; J gene: TRBJ1-5
CDR3 protein: CASADPYEQYF; V gene: TRBV28; D gene: NA; J gene: TRBJ2-7
CDR3 protein: CASSLGQGISYEQYF; V gene: TRBV11-1; D gene: TRBD1; J gene: TRBJ2-7
CDR3 protein: CASSAQGGELFF; V gene: TRBV9; D gene: NA; J gene: TRBJ2-2
CDR3 protein: CASSLLGGGSPLHF; V gene: TRBV7-2; D gene: NA; J gene: TRBJ1-6
CDR3 protein: CASSLNGGSDTGELFF; V gene: TRBV4-3; D gene: TRBD2; J gene: TRBJ2-2
CDR3 protein: CAWTRQGGITDTQYF; V gene: TRBV30; D gene: TRBD1; J gene: TRBJ2-3
CDR3 protein: CASSISDRNQPQHF; V gene: TRBV19; D gene: NA; J gene: TRBJ1-5
CDR3 protein: CRALAGATDTQYF; V gene: TRBV20-1; D gene: TRBD2; J gene: TRBJ2-3
CDR3 protein: CASSIIGRADNEQFF; V gene: TRBV19; D gene: TRBD2; J gene: TRBJ2-1
CDR3 protein: CSVEGGRGDIQYF; V gene: TRBV29-1; D gene: NA; J gene: TRBJ2-4
CDR3 protein: CASSGQFATNEKLFF; V gene: TRBV7-2; D gene: NA; J gene: TRBJ1-4
CDR3 protein: CASSLARILGAKNIQYF; V gene: TRBV11-2; D gene: NA; J gene: TRBJ2-4
CDR3 protein: CASSRPRGGPTDTQYF; V gene: TRBV5-1; D gene: TRBD2; J gene: TRBJ2-3
CDR3 protein: CASSHVSGAVNEQFF; V gene: TRBV3-1; D gene: TRBD2; J gene: TRBJ2-1
CDR3 protein: CASRRGGSNEQYF; V gene: TRBV3-1; D gene: NA; J gene: TRBJ2-7
CDR3 protein: CASGSTSGSVTGELFF; V gene: TRBV6-2/TRBV6-3; D gene: TRBD2; J gene: TRBJ2-2
CDR3 protein: CASRSRNTIYF; V gene: TRBV12-3/TRBV12-4; D gene: NA; J gene: TRBJ1-3
CDR3 protein: CASKPGPHNSPLHF; V gene: TRBV12-3/TRBV12-4; D gene: NA; J gene: TRBJ1-6
CDR3 protein: CSARRGDRTPNYGYTF; V gene: TRBV20-1; D gene: NA; J gene: TRBJ1-2
CDR3 protein: CASSLVGDTEAFF; V gene: TRBV5-1; D gene: NA; J gene: TRBJ1-1
CDR3 protein: CATSRGGSYYNEQFF; V gene: TRBV15; D gene: NA; J gene: TRBJ2-1
CDR3 protein: CASSEGMTAGELFF; V gene: TRBV9; D gene: NA; J gene: TRBJ2-2
CDR3 protein: CASSSSRVQETQYF; V gene: TRBV6-5; D gene: NA; J gene: TRBJ2-5
CDR3 protein: CASSVGQQETQYF; V gene: TRBV4-1; D gene: TRBD1; J gene: TRBJ2-5
CDR3 protein: CATSSGTGDAETQYF; V gene: TRBV24-1; D gene: TRBD1; J gene: TRBJ2-5